The 13 T cell receptor beta chains listed next were all sequenced from one sample in a study of shared clonotypes between healthy human individuals (dated by TCRdb to the early 2020s). To prepare the library, the immunoSEQ multiplex PCR assay was applied. Held by TCRdb, this immuneACCESS table contains in-frame sequences only and omits some clones. Under half of the omission traces to an unresolved V gene where checked; the cause of the rest is unknown. The sample table shows 2,500,000 or so clones, and 85% to 95% are seen once. The top ten hold under 0.15% of the sample. What was sequenced was naive CD4+ T cells sorted from blood. In the paper's terms, the cell subset or site label means: CD45RA+ positively selected. These receptors originate from a man younger than 30 in good health.

J is TRBJ2-7 and V is TRBV4-2, with TRBD2 matching 11 bases. From germline, CDR1 is LGHNA and CDR2 YNFKEQ. The trim removed 0 bases at V and 7 bases at J, leaving 11 bases unmatched. CDR3 length: 17 amino acids. CDR3 in amino acids: CASSQEVVAGGPWEQYF. The CDR3 coding sequence is TGTGCCAGCAGCCAAGAGGTAGTAGCGGGGGGGCCGTGGGAGCAGTACTTC.

The chain carries TRBV5-1 and TRBJ2-3, with a tentative D call TRBD1 (5 bases). Germline V lookup: CDR1 SGHRS, CDR2 YFSETQ. Trimming took 4 bases from V and 2 from J, leaving 20 bases between them. The CDR3 is 17 residues long. The CDR3 sequence is CASSGKYKTVFTDTQYF. DNA for the CDR3: TGCGCCAGCAGCGGGAAGTACAAGACAGTCTTCACAGATACGCAGTATTTT.

The J gene is TRBJ2-5, the V gene TRBV28; 9 nucleotides line up with TRBD2. This CDR3 comprises 12 residues. V shed 6 bases, J shed 7 bases, and the junction held 3 bases outside the gene matches. Germline V gene data show CDR1 as MDHEN and CDR2 as SYDVKM. CDR3 coding DNA: TGTGCCAGCAGCGCGGGGGGGAGGACCCAGTACTTC. Residues: CASSAGGRTQYF.

The chain carries TRBV10-3 and TRBJ2-3; D gene uncertain. Deletions cut 2 bases from V and 0 bases from J, with 6 bases between. The CDR3 totals 14 residues. CDR1 and CDR2 from the germline V gene are ENHRY and SYGVKD. The CDR3 loop is CAISEAESTDTQYF. The CDR3 DNA sequence: TGTGCCATCAGTGAGGCGGAAAGCACAGATACGCAGTATTTT.

The rearrangement uses TRBV28 and TRBJ1-5; D not certain. This CDR3 region has 12 residues. Germline-derived CDR1 and CDR2 are MDHEN and SYDVKM. The ends were cut back, 7 bases at V and 4 bases at J, with 8 bases in the middle. The CDR3 spells CASTGANQPQHF. The CDR3 nucleotides are TGTGCCAGCACGGGAGCTAATCAGCCCCAGCATTTT.

A word on this clone: The same CDR3 also results from other DNA sequences found in this sample. This chain links TRBV5-1 with TRBJ1-1; no clear D. CDR3 length: 14 residues. The germline gives CDR1 SGHRS, CDR2 YFSETQ. Between the trimmed V and J ends, which lost 0 bases and 1 base, there was a span of 7 bases. CDR3 coding DNA: TGCGCCAGCAGCTTGGGGGAGTCGAACACTGAAGCTTTCTTT. The encoded protein is CASSLGESNTEAFF.

The chain employs TRBV5-1 and TRBJ2-7; TRBD1 matches at 9 bases. This CDR3 comprises 14 residues. Germline values: CDR1 SGHRS, CDR2 YFSETQ. V was clipped by 2 bases and J by 4 bases; unmatched bases: 4. The CDR3 nucleotides are TGCGCCAGCAGCTTCCCGGGACAGGGATACGAGCAGTACTTC. As protein: CASSFPGQGYEQYF. The full variable domain, completed using reference TRBV5-1 and TRBJ2-7, is KAGVTQTPRYLIKTRGQQVTLSCSPISGHRSVSWYQQTPGQGLQFLFEYFSETQRNKGNFPGRFSGRQFSNSRSEMNVSTLELGDSALYLCASSFPGQGYEQYFGPGTRLTVT.

The CDR3: CASSLGTVRSSYNSPLHF. In DNA, the CDR3 is TGTGCCAGCAGTTTAGGGACAGTGAGAAGCTCCTATAATTCACCCCTCCACTTT. This chain uses TRBV27 with TRBJ1-6; the match to TRBD1 covers 7 bases. This CDR3 is built from 18 residues. The V and J ends lost 2 bases and 0 bases, in that order; junction bases with no gene match: 7. Germline V gene sequence: CDR1 MNHEY, CDR2 SMNVEV (reference sequence).

The chain carries TRBV28 and TRBJ1-5; 7 bases align to TRBD1. Germline loops: CDR1 MDHEN, CDR2 SYDVKM. J gave up 4 bases and V 5 bases, and 2 bases lay outside the gene matches. The CDR3 runs to 13 residues. The CDR3 reads CASSGQVNQPQHF. In DNA, the CDR3 is TGTGCCAGCAGTGGACAGGTTAATCAGCCCCAGCATTTT.

This chain links TRBV27 with TRBJ2-2; D remains ambiguous. Looked up from germline, CDR1 is MNHEY and CDR2 is SMNVEV (reference sequence). The CDR3 has 16 residues. V gave up 2 bases and J gave up 1 base, with 11 bases separating them. The DNA of the CDR3 is TGTGCCAGCAGTTTAAAAGGTTCTGGGAACACCGGGGAGCTGTTTTTT. It is translated as CASSLKGSGNTGELFF.

V usage is TRBV2 and J usage is TRBJ1-5; 11 nucleotides match TRBD1. The germline CDR1 and CDR2 sequences are SNHLY and FYNNEI. The CDR3 contains 14 residues. Trimming took 5 bases from V and 6 from J; bases not matched to a gene: 3. The DNA of the CDR3 is TGTGCCAGCAGTCGAGGACAGGGGGCTCAGCCCCAGCATTTT. Amino acids: CASSRGQGAQPQHF.

This chain connects TRBV6-1 to TRBJ1-2, with D possibly TRBD1 on 5 matching bases. Trimming removed 6 bases at V and 0 bases at J, with 11 bases between. The germline gives CDR1 MNHNS, CDR2 SASEGT. This CDR3 has 14 residues. CDR3 coding DNA: TGTGCCAGCAGGAAGGACACAACTAACTATGGCTACACCTTC. Translated: CASRKDTTNYGYTF.

The rearrangement uses TRBV30 and TRBJ2-7; D is unresolved. Germline V gene lookup returns CDR1 GTSNPN and CDR2 SVGIG (reference sequence). This CDR3 contains 13 residues. V was pared by 0 bases and J by 6 bases, with 12 bases between. The CDR3 DNA follows: TGTGCCTGGAGTGTACTATTTGGTGGCGAGCAGTACTTC. Its protein product is CAWSVLFGGEQYF.